These 5 T cell receptor beta chains were all obtained from the same sample, sequenced in a study of T-cell memory formation after mild COVID-19. TCRdb re-called the 5' RACE reads through MiXCR, storing one row per CDR3 protein. In the table there are roughly 14,000 distinct CDR3 sequences, 23% of which are singletons. Sequenced: PBMCs or a T cell subset sorted from them (not recorded which). The receptors come from a man aged 18 to 29 who had mild COVID-19 (a few samples of this study predate the infection). Cell type and time point are not known.

There are many counts of this clonotype. The V gene is TRBV19, the J gene TRBJ2-7; D possibly uses TRBD1 or TRBD2 (6 bases each). This CDR3 is built from 15 residues. V was clipped by 3 bases and J by 1 base, with 13 bases between them. Germline CDR1 is LNHDA and CDR2 is SQIVND (reference sequence). The CDR3 nucleotides read TGTGCCAGTAGTATCGGGGGCGCCTGGTCCTACGAGCAGTACTTC. Protein: CASSIGGAWSYEQYF.

The chain uses TRBV18 and TRBJ1-2; D gene uncertain. CDR3 length: 12 residues. Germline values: CDR1 KGHSH, CDR2 LQKENI. The V end lost 2 bases, the J end lost 3 bases, and 4 bases lay between the germline ends. CDR3 DNA sequence: TGTGCCAGCTCACCATGGGACTATGGCTACACCTTC. It yields the protein CASSPWDYGYTF.

V is TRBV21-1 and J is TRBJ1-1; TRBD1, the table's D call, lacks a check against the DNA. TRBV21-1 is recorded as a pseudogene. The CDR3 runs 14 residues. This chain's CDR3 is CASSKKTGNTEAFF. The CDR3 bases are TGTGCCAGCAGCAAGAAGACAGGGAACACTGAAGCTTTCTTT.

This clonotype has at least ten counts. The chain is built from TRBV4-1 and TRBJ1-1; D remains ambiguous. The ends were cut back, 3 bases at V and 1 base at J, with 9 bases in the middle. CDR1 is MGHRA and CDR2 is YSYEKL in the germline V gene. The CDR3 spans 14 residues. DNA for the CDR3: TGCGCCAGCAGCCAGTGGCAGACGAACACTGAAGCTTTCTTT. Translating gives CASSQWQTNTEAFF.

This clonotype was seen more than once but under ten times. The chain couples TRBV7-9 to TRBJ1-1; 7 positions agree with TRBD1. This CDR3 contains 15 residues. Germline V gives CDR1 SEHNR, CDR2 FQNEAQ (reference sequence). The junction had 6 bases not matched to a gene; V was cut back by 4 bases and J by 1 base. The CDR3 loop reads CASSSRQGTNTEAFF. The DNA of the CDR3 is TGTGCCAGCAGCTCCCGACAGGGAACGAACACTGAAGCTTTCTTT.